This is a list of T cell receptor beta chains from one sample in a study of cytomegalovirus exposure and HLA in healthy donors. This table comes from immunoSEQ multiplex PCR, and its TCRdb copy is limited to in-frame clones, with some not included. The top ten clones hold 8% to 10% of a sample with 97,000 or so clones, roughly three quarters of them seen once. The sequencing sample was made of PBMCs. The receptors stem from a male donor in good health and CMV-seropositive. Each CDR3 is given with its conserved first and last residue. A D gene is named only where the DNA matches it firmly. Part of the rows lack a size; the others show once, few, many or a class for expanded clones.

D gene	V gene	clone size	J gene	CDR3 DNA	CDR3 protein
.	TRBV15	.	TRBJ2-7	TGTGCCACCAGCAGAGATCGGGGGGCCGGGCAGTACGAGCAGTACTTC	CATSRDRGAGQYEQYF
.	TRBV19	.	TRBJ1-3	TGTGCCAGTAGTATGAGTCTTTCTGGAAACACCATATATTTT	CASSMSLSGNTIYF
.	TRBV11-2	.	TRBJ2-3	TGTGCCAGCAGCCCCCCGGCGGGGCGCCGGAGAGATACGCAGTATTTT	CASSPPAGRRRDTQYF
.	TRBV27	.	TRBJ2-7	TGTGCCAGCTCGATGGGGGGGGCTCGGCGGTACTTC	CASSMGGARRYF
.	TRBV14	.	TRBJ2-7	TGTGCCAGCAGCCTGCCAGGGGTAGTGCAGTACTTC	CASSLPGVVQYF
.	TRBV28	.	TRBJ2-3	TGTGCCAGCAGACTTACCTCTAGCACAGATACGCAGTATTTT	CASRLTSSTDTQYF
.	TRBV6-5	.	TRBJ2-3	TGTGCCAGCAGTTATTACACAGATACGCAGTATTTT	CASSYYTDTQYF
TRBD1	TRBV9	.	TRBJ2-1	TGTGCCAGCAGCGTCCGGGACAGGGTATCGAGTGAGCAGTTCTTC	CASSVRDRVSSEQFF
.	TRBV5-6	.	TRBJ2-7	TGTGCCAGCAGCTTGGGGGGCAGGCACGAGCAGTACTTC	CASSLGGRHEQYF
TRBD2	TRBV6-5	.	TRBJ2-3	TGTGCCAGCCGCACGCCAGCGGGAATGGAAGATACGCAGTATTTT	CASRTPAGMEDTQYF
.	TRBV6-1	.	TRBJ2-7	TGTGCCAGCAGCCCACTCCTGAGGAGTGAGCAGTACTTC	CASSPLLRSEQYF
.	TRBV28	.	TRBJ2-7	TGTGCCAGCAGTTTATCTCTCAGGGTGGGTTTCTACGAGCAGTACTTC	CASSLSLRVGFYEQYF
TRBD2	TRBV10-3	once	TRBJ2-7	TGTGCCATCAGCCCTACTAGCGGGAGTTCGCAGTACTTC	CAISPTSGSSQYF
.	TRBV25-1	.	TRBJ2-1	TGTGCCAGCAGTGACGCTAGCCTTAGCCTCTACAATGAGCAGTTCTTC	CASSDASLSLYNEQFF
.	TRBV2	once	TRBJ1-3	TGTGCCAGCAGTGGTCAAGGGGCAGGCTCTGGAAACACCATATATTTT	CASSGQGAGSGNTIYF
.	TRBV30	.	TRBJ2-2	TGTGCCTGGAGTCCTGGAGGAGGCACCGGGGAGCTGTTTTTT	CAWSPGGGTGELFF
TRBD1	TRBV30	.	TRBJ2-1	TGTGCCTGGCTACAGGGGGCCTACAATGAGCAGTTCTTC	CAWLQGAYNEQFF
.	TRBV7-9	.	TRBJ2-3	TGTGCCAGCAGCTCAGGACAGATCTCCACAGATACGCAGTATTTT	CASSSGQISTDTQYF
TRBD1	TRBV4-2	.	TRBJ2-5	TGTGCCAGCAGCCGAGGACAGGGAACAGAGACCCAGTACTTC	CASSRGQGTETQYF
TRBD1	TRBV7-3	.	TRBJ1-2	TGTGCCAGCAGCTTGGGACAGGGTAACTATGGCTACACCTTC	CASSLGQGNYGYTF
.	TRBV4-3	.	TRBJ2-1	TGCGCCAGCAGCCAAGGGATGAGGGGGAGTGAGCAGTTCTTC	CASSQGMRGSEQFF
.	TRBV19	.	TRBJ1-1	TGTGCCAGTAGTATAGTGACAGGGAACACTGAAGCTTTCTTT	CASSIVTGNTEAFF
TRBD2	TRBV9	.	TRBJ2-1	TGTGCCAGCAGCGTCCGGGACTATACTATGGAGCAGTTCTTC	CASSVRDYTMEQFF
.	TRBV28	once	TRBJ2-3	TGTGCCAGCAGCCTCAGGGATACGCAGTATTTT	CASSLRDTQYF
TRBD2	TRBV7-2	.	TRBJ2-7	TGTGCCAGCAGCACTCTGCAGCGGGAGCCTTACGAGCAGTACTTC	CASSTLQREPYEQYF
TRBD2	TRBV7-9	.	TRBJ2-2	TGTGCCAGCAGCACGAGACTAGCGGGAGGGCGCGGCACCGGGGAGCTGTTTTTT	CASSTRLAGGRGTGELFF
TRBD1	TRBV4-3	once	TRBJ1-2	TGCGCCAGCAGCCAAGATACAGGGGGGGAGTATGGCTACACCTTC	CASSQDTGGEYGYTF
.	TRBV5-3	.	TRBJ2-1	TGTGCCAGAAGCTTGGCTTCCGAGACTAGGAAGAATGAGCAGTTCTTC	CARSLASETRKNEQFF